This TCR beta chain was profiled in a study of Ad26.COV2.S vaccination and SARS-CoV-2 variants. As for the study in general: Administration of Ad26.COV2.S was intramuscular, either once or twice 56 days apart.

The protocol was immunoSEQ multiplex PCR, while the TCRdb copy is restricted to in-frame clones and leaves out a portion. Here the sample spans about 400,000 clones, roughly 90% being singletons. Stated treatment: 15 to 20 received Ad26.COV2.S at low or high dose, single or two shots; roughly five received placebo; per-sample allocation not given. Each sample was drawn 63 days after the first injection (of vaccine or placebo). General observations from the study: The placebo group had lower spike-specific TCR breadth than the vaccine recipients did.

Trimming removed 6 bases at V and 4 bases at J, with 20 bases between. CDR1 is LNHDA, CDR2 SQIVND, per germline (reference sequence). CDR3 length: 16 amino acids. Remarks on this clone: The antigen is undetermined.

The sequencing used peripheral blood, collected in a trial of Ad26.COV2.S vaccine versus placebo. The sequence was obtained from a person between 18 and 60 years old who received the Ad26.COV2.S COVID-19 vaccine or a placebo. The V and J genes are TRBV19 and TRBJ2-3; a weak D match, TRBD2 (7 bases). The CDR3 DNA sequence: TGTGCCAGTAGCCGTCCCCTTGGGGGGGCCCCAGATACGCAGTATTTT. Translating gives CASSRPLGGAPDTQYF.